The clone carrying this T cell receptor (beta chain) was seen only a few times. Regions amplified from RNA transcripts were the TCR beta CDR3 regions. The HTBI primer set served for first-round RT-PCR of the TCR CDR3. TCRdb passed the multiplex PCR reads through MiXCR, listing each CDR3 protein once. The sample lists 250,000 to 300,000 distinct CDR3 sequences, roughly 13% occurring once. In patients aged 18 to 65, hyperthyroidism was newly diagnosed, with duration under 2 months. The record originates from a study of T cells in Graves' hyperthyroidism and ophthalmopathy. The sample was blood. This TCR was sampled from a woman between 40 and 55 years old with Graves' hyperthyroidism.

CDR3 protein: CATSDLYNEQFF. The DNA of the CDR3 is TGTGCCACCAGTGACCTGTACAATGAGCAGTTCTTC. The chain couples TRBV24-1 to TRBJ2-1; D is unresolved. From germline, CDR1 is KGHDR and CDR2 SFDVKD. The CDR3 sequence is 12 residues long. The ends were cut back, 4 bases at V and 4 bases at J, with 4 bases in the middle.